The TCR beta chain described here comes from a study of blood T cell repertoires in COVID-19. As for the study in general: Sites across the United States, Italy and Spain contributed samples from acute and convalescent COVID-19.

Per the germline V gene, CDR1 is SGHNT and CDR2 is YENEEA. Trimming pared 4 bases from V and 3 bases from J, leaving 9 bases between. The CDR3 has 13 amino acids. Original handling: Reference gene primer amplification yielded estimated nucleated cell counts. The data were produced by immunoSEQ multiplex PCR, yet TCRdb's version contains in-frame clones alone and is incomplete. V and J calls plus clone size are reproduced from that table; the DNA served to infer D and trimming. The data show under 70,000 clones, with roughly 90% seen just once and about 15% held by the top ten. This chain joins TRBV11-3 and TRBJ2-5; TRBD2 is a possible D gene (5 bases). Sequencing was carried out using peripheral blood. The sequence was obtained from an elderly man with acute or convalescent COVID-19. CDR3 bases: TGTGCCAGCAGCTCTTATAGCGAAGAGACCCAGTACTTC. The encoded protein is CASSSYSEETQYF.